This is a list of T cell receptor beta chains from one sample in a study of OX40 agonist ivuxolimab in advanced cancers. TCRdb keeps only in-frame clones here, not all; method: immunoSEQ multiplex PCR. The sample yields more than 20,000 clones, approximately 80% seen once. Source: CD4+ or CD8+ T cells sorted from blood, taken in a trial of the OX40 agonist ivuxolimab. The source of these receptors is an adult with an advanced solid tumor such as melanoma, head and neck, liver or kidney cancer. Each CDR3 is given with its conserved first and last residue. D genes are given only for firm matches. Size tells how often a clone was seen (once, few, many) or the class of an expanded clone, and some rows leave it out.

TRBJ1-2	TRBV19	-	13	-	TGTGCCAGTAATGCGGGGGGTAACTATGGCTACACCTTC	CASNAGGNYGYTF
TRBJ2-1	TRBV30	-	12	-	TGTGCCTGGAGTGTCGAAGCAATTGAGCAGTTCTTC	CAWSVEAIEQFF
TRBJ2-6	TRBV5-3	-	17	-	TGTGCCAGAAGGGATCGGCCGGGAGTCGCTGGGGCCAACGTCCTGACTTTC	CARRDRPGVAGANVLTF
TRBJ1-1	TRBV28	-	14	-	TGTGCCAGCAGCCTCGACATGGGGAACACTGAAGCTTTCTTT	CASSLDMGNTEAFF
TRBJ2-1	TRBV19	-	12	-	TGTGCCACCAAGATTGGGGGAAATGAGCAGTTCTTC	CATKIGGNEQFF
TRBJ1-1	TRBV5-5	-	14	medium-sized	TGTGCCAGCAGCTTGGTAGCAGGGATAACTGAAGCTTTCTTT	CASSLVAGITEAFF
TRBJ2-1	TRBV7-9	-	18	-	TGTGCCAGCAGTCCCCTATGGGGGGCCGGAAGCTCCTACAATGAGCAGTTCTTC	CASSPLWGAGSSYNEQFF
TRBJ2-7	TRBV29-1	TRBD1	14	-	TGCAGCGTCGAAGACAGGGGGGCATCCTACGAGCAGTACTTC	CSVEDRGASYEQYF
TRBJ2-5	TRBV2	-	11	once	TGTGCCAGCAGCGCACCCCTTTCCCAGTACTTC	CASSAPLSQYF
TRBJ2-1	TRBV7-9	TRBD2	19	-	TGTGCCAGCAGCATTACTAGCGGGAGGGGTGGAGGGTCCTACAATGAGCAGTTCTTC	CASSITSGRGGGSYNEQFF
TRBJ2-1	TRBV18	-	19	-	TGTGCCAGCTCACCACTGGGACAGGCAGCGGGAGGCTCCTACAATGAGCAGTTCTTC	CASSPLGQAAGGSYNEQFF
TRBJ2-7	TRBV6-5	-	12	few	TGTGCCAGCAGTTTTGGGGAGTACGAGCAGTACTTC	CASSFGEYEQYF
TRBJ2-7	TRBV6-1	-	15	-	TGTGCCAGCAGTGAAAGCAGCCGAAGCCCCTACGAGCAGTACTTC	CASSESSRSPYEQYF
TRBJ2-7	TRBV29-1	-	14	-	TGCAGCGTCCTGGACAGGGAGGGTCTCTACGAGCAGTACTTC	CSVLDREGLYEQYF
TRBJ2-7	TRBV28	TRBD1	13	-	TGTGCCAGCAGCCCCACAGGGGCCCACGAGCAGTACTTC	CASSPTGAHEQYF
TRBJ1-6	TRBV10-3	-	15	once	TGTGCCATCAGTGAGTCGAGGGGAAGGAATTCACCCCTCCACTTT	CAISESRGRNSPLHF
TRBJ2-5	TRBV6-4	TRBD2	17	-	TGTGCCAGCAGTGACTCTTTAGCGGGAGGGCCTCTAGAGACCCAGTACTTC	CASSDSLAGGPLETQYF
TRBJ2-2	TRBV7-7	TRBD2	16	-	TGTGCTAGCAGCTTAGTAAGCGGGAGGAACACCGGGGAGCTGTTTTTT	CASSLVSGRNTGELFF
TRBJ1-1	TRBV27	-	17	once	TGTGCCAGCAGTTTATCGCCAGGAATGTTGGTGAACACTGAAGCTTTCTTT	CASSLSPGMLVNTEAFF
TRBJ2-1	TRBV15	-	14	-	TGTGCCACCAGGGGCACCAGCTCCTACAATGAGCAGTTCTTC	CATRGTSSYNEQFF
TRBJ2-7	TRBV28	-	17	-	TGTGCCAGCGGCCACGACCCCAGGGGGGAAGCTAACTACGAGCAGTACTTC	CASGHDPRGEANYEQYF
TRBJ2-2	TRBV30	-	15	-	TGTGCCTGGAGTGTGTGGAACCCGAACACCGGGGAGCTGTTTTTT	CAWSVWNPNTGELFF
TRBJ2-2	TRBV10-3	-	12	-	TGTGCCACTTCTACGAACACCGGGGAGCTGTTTTTT	CATSTNTGELFF
TRBJ2-1	TRBV7-9	-	13	-	TGTGCCAGCAGGGGAGGGGGCGACAATGAGCAGTTCTTC	CASRGGGDNEQFF
TRBJ1-1	TRBV4-1	-	15	-	TGCGCCAGCAGCCAAGATAGGGTGGGGTCTGGTGAAGCTTTCTTT	CASSQDRVGSGEAFF
TRBJ1-4	TRBV5-1	-	15	-	TGCGCCAGCAGCCCCTTTTTGGACAGTGGTGAAAAACTGTTTTTT	CASSPFLDSGEKLFF
TRBJ1-1	TRBV6-4	-	13	-	TGTGCCAGCAGTGAGAATGGGGGGACTGAAGCTTTCTTT	CASSENGGTEAFF